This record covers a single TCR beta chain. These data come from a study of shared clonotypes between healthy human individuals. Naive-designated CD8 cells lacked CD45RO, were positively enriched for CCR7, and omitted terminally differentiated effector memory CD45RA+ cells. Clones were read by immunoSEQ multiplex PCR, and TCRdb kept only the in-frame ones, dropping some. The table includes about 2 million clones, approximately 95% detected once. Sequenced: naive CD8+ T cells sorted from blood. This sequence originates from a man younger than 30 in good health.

The CDR3 spells CASSERIGSDTQYF. The CDR3 DNA is TGTGCCAGCAGTGAGCGTATCGGATCAGATACGCAGTATTTT. The V gene is TRBV6-1, the J gene TRBJ2-3; no clear D gene. This CDR3 region has 14 residues. CDR1 is MNHNS, CDR2 SASEGT, per germline. The V end lost 3 bases, the J end lost 4 bases, and 11 bases lay between the germline ends.